What follows are 32 T cell receptor beta chains derived from one specimen sequenced in a study of patients and donors after allogeneic stem cell transplantation. In TCRdb, the RT-PCR reads were re-called with MiXCR into one record per CDR3 protein. This repertoire shows about a million distinct CDR3 sequences, more than 15% found once; its top ten account for 5% to 6.5%. Sequencing was performed on blood, either unsorted or a sorted T cell fraction (not recorded which). The source of these receptors is a human donor who was either an allogeneic HSCT recipient or a stem cell or donor lymphocyte infusion donor (not recorded which). It is not recorded whose cells these are; they may come from a transplant donor.

The V call is TRBV30, the J call TRBJ1-2, with D hard to call. This CDR3 spans 12 amino acids. Germline loops: CDR1 GTSNPN, CDR2 SVGIG (reference sequence). Trimming left V 2 bases short and J 3 bases short, with 7 bases between. The CDR3 sequence is CAWSSLDYGYTF. The CDR3 DNA reads as TGTGCCTGGAGTAGCCTTGACTATGGCTACACCTTC.

The sample holds a few counts of this clonotype. V and J are TRBV6-2 or TRBV6-3 and TRBJ1-2; 9 bases are a match to TRBD1. The CDR3 consists of 13 residues. V trimming: 5 bases; J trimming: 6 bases; junction bases outside the gene matches: 4. From germline, CDR1 is MNHEY and CDR2 SVGEGT. The CDR3 here is CASSGTGSNGYTF. Written as DNA, the CDR3 is TGTGCCAGCAGTGGGACAGGGTCCAATGGCTACACCTTC.

In its sample, this clonotype was seen many times. The CDR3 bases are TGTGCCATCAGCAGCTACACAGATACGCAGTATTTT. Translation: CAISSYTDTQYF. This chain uses TRBV10-3 with TRBJ2-3; no firm D call. Trimming removed 6 bases at V and 2 bases at J, with 6 bases between. Germline CDR1 and CDR2: ENHRY and SYGVKD. This CDR3 region has 12 residues.

CDR3: CASSLEGVRVEQFF. The CDR3 nucleotides are TGCGCCAGCAGCTTGGAAGGGGTTAGGGTTGAGCAGTTCTTC. J is TRBJ2-1 and V is TRBV5-1, with a possible D match to TRBD1 (5 bases). CDR3 length: 14 residues. Germline V gene lookup returns CDR1 SGHRS and CDR2 YFSETQ. V shed 0 bases and J shed 9 bases, with 13 bases lying between them.

As for this clonotype: A much larger clone lies a single base off, so this may be a read error. The rearrangement joins TRBV6-2 or TRBV6-3 to TRBJ2-2; possible D gene TRBD2, 6 bases. CDR3 length: 14 residues. From germline, CDR1 is MNHEY and CDR2 SVGEGT. CDR3 DNA sequence: TGTGCCAGCAGTTACGGCGGGAACATCGGGGAGCTGTTTTTT. Residues: CASSYGGNIGELFF.

The chain uses TRBV24-1 and TRBJ2-1; 12 nucleotides match TRBD2. Germline trimming cut 4 bases from V and 8 bases from J; bases unmatched to any gene: 8. This CDR3 has 16 residues. Germline CDR1 reads KGHDR; CDR2 reads SFDVKD. The CDR3 protein is CATSDQTSGSFYEQFF. The CDR3 DNA reads TGTGCCACCAGTGACCAGACTAGCGGGAGTTTCTATGAGCAGTTCTTC.

A few counts support this clonotype. The rearrangement uses TRBV5-1 and TRBJ2-5; D possibly corresponds to TRBD2 (6 bases). Between the trimmed V and J ends, which lost 2 bases and 7 bases, there was a span of 12 bases. From germline, CDR1 is SGHRS and CDR2 YFSETQ. The CDR3 consists of 13 residues. The CDR3 region is CASSFSQEGTQYF. In DNA form, the CDR3 reads TGCGCCAGCAGCTTTAGCCAGGAGGGGACCCAGTACTTC.

The rearrangement links TRBV12-3 or TRBV12-4 to TRBJ1-1; unclear D gene. Trimming pared 3 bases from V and 5 bases from J, leaving 25 bases between. The CDR3 sequence is 18 residues long. The CDR3 is CASSLERRPRGVTTEAFF. CDR3 sequence (DNA): TGTGCCAGCAGTTTGGAGAGGCGCCCCCGTGGTGTAACAACTGAAGCTTTCTTT.

This clonotype was picked up a small number of times. The chain carries TRBV7-8 and TRBJ2-5; TRBD2 agrees at 9 bases. CDR1 is SGHVS and CDR2 is FQNEAQ in the germline V gene. V was clipped by 7 bases and J by 3 bases; unmatched bases: 15. This CDR3 has 17 amino acids. CDR3 bases: TGTGCCAGCACGGGATACGATCGGCGGGGGGGGGAAGAGACCCAGTACTTC. It yields the protein CASTGYDRRGGEETQYF. Full variable domain (rest looked up from reference TRBV7-8 and TRBJ2-5): GAGVSQSPRYKVAKRGQDVALRCDPISGHVSLFWYQQALGQGPEFLTYFQNEAQLDKSGLPSDRFFAERPEGSVSTLKIQRTQQEDSAVYLCASTGYDRRGGEETQYFGPGTRLLVL.

The chain couples TRBV7-2 to TRBJ1-2; TRBD1 aligns across 7 bases. V shed 4 bases, J shed 8 bases, and the junction held 13 bases outside the gene matches. This CDR3 spans 15 amino acids. Per germline, CDR1 SGHTA and CDR2 FQGNSA. CDR3 DNA sequence: TGTGCCAGCAGCTCGAATAGTCCAGGGGGAAGAGGCTACACCTTC. It yields the protein CASSSNSPGGRGYTF. The variable domain in full, with the rest retrieved from reference TRBV7-2 and TRBJ1-2, is GAGVSQSPSNKVTEKGKDVELRCDPISGHTALYWYRQSLGQGLEFLIYFQGNSAPDKSGLPSDRFSAERTGGSVSTLTIQRTQQEDSAVYLCASSSNSPGGRGYTFGSGTRLTVV.

The chain recombines TRBV10-3 with TRBJ2-3; 8 positions match TRBD2. V lost 3 bases and J lost 3; bases outside the gene matches: 5. Germline values: CDR1 ENHRY, CDR2 SYGVKD. CDR3 length: 15 amino acids. In DNA, the CDR3 is TGTGCCATCAGTGACACGGGACTAGGGACAGATACGCAGTATTTT. Protein: CAISDTGLGTDTQYF.

In this sample, this clonotype turned up a few times. The chain is built from TRBV5-5 and TRBJ2-3; perhaps TRBD1 as D (6 bases). Germline V gene lookup returns CDR1 SGHKS and CDR2 YYEKEE (reference sequence). The V and J ends lost 1 base and 3 bases respectively, with 12 bases between them. This CDR3 comprises 15 residues. This CDR3 is CASSLRQGNTDTQYF. CDR3 nucleotides: TGTGCCAGCAGCTTGCGGCAGGGGAATACAGATACGCAGTATTTT.

J is TRBJ2-7 and V is TRBV6-5; either TRBD1 or TRBD2 may fit D (7 bases each). The CDR3 sequence is 15 residues long. Germline assignment: CDR1 MNHEY and CDR2 SVGAGI. V was trimmed by 2 bases and J by 2 bases, leaving 13 bases between them. As DNA, the CDR3 is TGTGCCAGCAGTTACGTCCAGGGGGGGCCCTACGAGCAGTACTTC. This encodes CASSYVQGGPYEQYF.

This clonotype has only a few counts. The genes are TRBV3-1 and TRBJ2-1; D gene unclear. Per germline, CDR1 LGHDT and CDR2 YNNKEL (reference sequence). This CDR3 is built from 14 residues. Trimming pared 4 bases from V and 6 bases from J, leaving 13 bases between. CDR3: CASSRRIEPNEQFF. The CDR3, as DNA: TGTGCCAGCAGCCGCCGGATCGAACCCAATGAGCAGTTCTTC.

About this clonotype: This may be a read error: a much more frequent sequence differs by one nucleotide. The chain links TRBV12-3 or TRBV12-4 to TRBJ1-2, with 7 bases matching TRBD1. J lost 6 bases, V lost 6 bases, and 7 bases had no gene match. The CDR3 covers 13 residues. As DNA, the CDR3 is TGTGCCAGCAGAGCTGACAGGGAAAATGGCTACACCTTC. Encoded protein: CASRADRENGYTF.

CDR3 DNA: TGTGCCAGCAGCTTAAACGCTGGGGAGCTCAATGAGCAGTTCTTC. Residues: CASSLNAGELNEQFF. The chain joins TRBV7-8 to TRBJ2-1; D perhaps matches TRBD2 (5 bases). Trimming stripped 2 bases from V and 6 bases from J, with 14 bases between. This CDR3 has 15 amino acids. Germline values: CDR1 SGHVS, CDR2 FQNEAQ.

The table lists this clonotype with many counts. This chain uses TRBV12-3 or TRBV12-4 with TRBJ1-2; D is perhaps TRBD1 (6 bases). Trimming left V 6 bases short and J 0 bases short, with 14 bases between. The CDR3 covers 15 residues. CDR3 region: CASRSRDNANYGYTF. CDR3 sequence (DNA): TGTGCCAGCAGGTCCAGGGACAATGCTAACTATGGCTACACCTTC.

The sample holds a few counts of this clonotype. The rearrangement joins TRBV29-1 to TRBJ1-4; tentative D call: TRBD1 (6 bases). V was trimmed by 5 bases and J by 1 base, leaving 11 bases between them. The CDR3 sequence is 14 residues long. Germline V gene lookup returns CDR1 SQVTM and CDR2 ANQGSEA. The CDR3 sequence: CSVPEGVTNEKLFF. In DNA, the CDR3 is TGCAGCGTTCCGGAGGGGGTAACTAATGAAAAACTGTTTTTT.

Many counts were recorded for this clonotype. The chain combines TRBV9 with TRBJ1-1; the match to TRBD1 covers 7 bases. J was trimmed by 4 bases and V by 3 bases; bases with no gene match: 3. From germline, CDR1 is SGDLS and CDR2 YYNGEE. This CDR3 contains 13 residues. CDR3 sequence (DNA): TGTGCCAGCAGCGCGACAGGGACCACTGAAGCTTTCTTT. It yields the protein CASSATGTTEAFF.

This clonotype was detected ten times or more. V usage is TRBV20-1 and J usage is TRBJ2-3; a possible D gene is TRBD2 (6 bases). The germline CDR1 and CDR2 sequences are DFQATT and SNEGSKA (reference sequence). The CDR3 sequence is 13 residues long. V lost 6 bases to trimming and J lost 1 base, with 11 bases between them. DNA of the CDR3: TGCAGTGCCCAAAGGAGGGGCACAGATACGCAGTATTTT. This gives the protein CSAQRRGTDTQYF.

This chain connects TRBV12-3 or TRBV12-4 to TRBJ2-1; D is possibly TRBD1 (7 bases). The CDR3 runs to 14 residues. V lost 8 bases and J lost 3, with 14 bases in between. CDR3 in amino acids: CASSGGGFYNEQFF. CDR3 sequence (DNA): TGTGCCAGCTCTGGAGGGGGCTTCTACAATGAGCAGTTCTTC.

This clonotype was observed a handful of times. This rearrangement joins TRBV5-6 to TRBJ2-7; perhaps TRBD1 as D (6 bases). The CDR3 runs to 14 residues. The germline V and J ends were trimmed by 2 bases and 5 bases, with 14 bases remaining between them. Germline CDR1 reads SGHDT; CDR2 reads YYEEEE. The DNA for the CDR3 is TGTGCCAGCAGCTTCAGGGGTAAGAAGAACGAGCAGTACTTC. Translated, it gives CASSFRGKKNEQYF.

This clonotype appeared many times. The V gene is TRBV7-3, the J gene TRBJ2-1; D may be TRBD1 or TRBD2 (5 bases each). The CDR3 loop spans 11 amino acids. CDR1 SGHTA and CDR2 FQGTGA come from the germline V gene. V gave up 5 bases and J gave up 6 bases, with 5 bases separating them. DNA of the CDR3: TGTGCCAGCAGCGGGGGCAATGAGCAGTTCTTC. This encodes CASSGGNEQFF.

The CDR3 reads CASSLTSTGKTGELFF. The DNA for the CDR3 is TGCGCCAGCAGCCTTACATCGACAGGGAAGACCGGGGAGCTGTTTTTT. The chain couples TRBV5-1 to TRBJ2-2; 7 bases fit TRBD1. Germline V gives CDR1 SGHRS, CDR2 YFSETQ. Trimming took 4 bases from V and 5 from J; bases not matched to a gene: 11. The CDR3 is made up of 16 amino acids.

The V call is TRBV20-1, the J call TRBJ1-1, with D perhaps matching TRBD1 (6 bases). The CDR3 sequence is 15 residues long. Per germline, CDR1 DFQATT and CDR2 SNEGSKA (reference sequence). V lost 2 bases and J 4 bases, leaving 17 bases between the germline ends. The CDR3 region is CSARSHAGEGTEAFF. The DNA for the CDR3 is TGCAGTGCTAGATCTCATGCAGGGGAAGGCACTGAAGCTTTCTTT.

The chain recombines TRBV9 with TRBJ2-2, with D unclear. The CDR3 is 16 residues long. The germline gives CDR1 SGDLS, CDR2 YYNGEE. The V and J ends lost 0 bases and 7 bases respectively, with 16 bases between them. CDR3 sequence (DNA): TGTGCCAGCAGCGTAGGCTGGAGCCAGGCTTACGGGGAGCTGTTTTTT. This translates into CASSVGWSQAYGELFF.

J is TRBJ2-7 and V is TRBV18; 10 bases agree with TRBD1. V gave up 6 bases and J gave up 6 bases; unmatched junction bases: 8. The CDR3 is made up of 14 amino acids. CDR1 is KGHSH and CDR2 is LQKENI in the germline V gene. The CDR3: CASSPGTGETEQYF. The CDR3 nucleotides read TGTGCCAGCTCCCCCGGGACAGGGGAGACCGAGCAGTACTTC.

This chain links TRBV24-1 with TRBJ2-1; D uncertain. V lost 5 bases and J 0 bases, leaving 10 bases between the germline ends. This CDR3 spans 15 amino acids. The germline V gene encodes CDR1 KGHDR and CDR2 SFDVKD. CDR3: CATSANYPSYNEQFF. The CDR3 DNA is TGTGCCACCAGTGCTAACTACCCCTCCTACAATGAGCAGTTCTTC.

This clonotype occurred a few times. The chain uses TRBV7-6 and TRBJ1-2; 7 bases are a match to TRBD1. This CDR3 is built from 13 residues. Germline lookup yields CDR1 SGHVS and CDR2 FNYEAQ. Unmatched junction bases numbered 6, after V lost 5 bases and J lost 6 bases. The CDR3, as DNA: TGTGCCAGCAGCGTGACAGGGTTCAATGGCTACACCTTC. Translated, it gives CASSVTGFNGYTF.

This clonotype was picked up many times. The chain combines TRBV12-3 or TRBV12-4 with TRBJ2-2; D call uncertain. V lost 7 bases and J lost 5, with 14 bases in between. This CDR3 has 14 residues. CDR3 sequence: CASNRNLLTGELFF. The CDR3 DNA follows: TGTGCCAGCAATAGGAACTTGTTGACCGGGGAGCTGTTTTTT.

V gene TRBV3-1 combines with J gene TRBJ2-3; D gene unclear. CDR1 is LGHDT and CDR2 is YNNKEL in the germline V gene (reference sequence). The CDR3 spans 19 residues. V gave up 1 base and J gave up 3 bases, with 23 bases separating them. CDR3 protein: CASSQAELKTGLETDTQYF. CDR3 DNA: TGTGCCAGCAGCCAAGCCGAACTTAAGACTGGGCTAGAAACAGATACGCAGTATTTT.

The chain recombines TRBV7-9 with TRBJ2-3; tentative D call: TRBD2 (5 bases). With 4 bases removed from V and 7 bases from J, the gap between germline ends came to 18 bases. The germline CDR1 and CDR2 sequences are SEHNR and FQNEAQ (reference sequence). The CDR3 extends over 15 amino acids. CDR3 loop: CASSSDSKNPYTQYF. CDR3 nucleotide sequence: TGTGCCAGCAGCTCGGACTCCAAGAACCCTTATACGCAGTATTTT.